The rows below give T cell receptor beta chains drawn from one sample of a study of shared clonotypes between healthy human individuals. Sequenced by immunoSEQ multiplex PCR; TCRdb stores in-frame clones only, minus some. The sample includes under 300,000 clones, under 80% of them seen just once. What was sequenced was memory CD4+ T cells sorted from blood. Receptors were obtained from a man aged 30-40 years in good health. CDR3s include the opening cysteine and the closing phenylalanine or tryptophan. Each record gives: J gene, D gene, clone size, V gene, CDR3 protein, CDR3 DNA. A D gene is named only where the DNA matches it firmly. The size field is filled for only some rows; it gives once, few, many or a size class.

TRBJ2-1 | . | few | TRBV18 | CASSQPGESSYNEQFF | TGTGCCAGCTCACAACCGGGCGAGAGCTCCTACAATGAGCAGTTCTTC
TRBJ2-2 | . | . | TRBV5-1 | CASSPAKASFGNTGELFF | TGCGCCAGCAGCCCGGCCAAGGCGTCCTTCGGAAACACCGGGGAGCTGTTTTTT
TRBJ1-2 | . | . | TRBV7-9 | CASVKGRDGYTF | TGTGCCAGTGTGAAGGGGAGGGATGGCTACACCTTC
TRBJ1-1 | . | . | TRBV18 | CASSREWDTEAFF | TGTGCCAGCTCAAGGGAGTGGGACACTGAAGCTTTCTTT
TRBJ2-1 | TRBD2 | . | TRBV5-1 | CASGLAGADYNEQFF | TGCGCCAGCGGATTAGCGGGAGCCGACTACAATGAGCAGTTCTTC
TRBJ2-2 | . | . | TRBV5-1 | CASRSAGQILTGELFF | TGCGCCAGCAGGTCCGCGGGGCAGATCCTCACCGGGGAGCTGTTTTTT
TRBJ2-7 | . | . | TRBV6-1 | CASSEGDTRTYEQYF | TGTGCCAGCAGTGAAGGGGACACCCGTACCTACGAGCAGTACTTC
TRBJ2-1 | . | many | TRBV18 | CASSALAGEQFF | TGTGCCAGCTCAGCTCTAGCAGGTGAGCAGTTCTTC
TRBJ2-1 | . | many | TRBV12-5 | CASGYSRGEQFF | TGTGCTAGTGGTTACTCCAGGGGTGAGCAGTTCTTC
TRBJ2-7 | . | . | TRBV28 | CASRGLNSYEQYF | TGTGCCAGCAGGGGTTTAAACTCCTACGAGCAGTACTTC